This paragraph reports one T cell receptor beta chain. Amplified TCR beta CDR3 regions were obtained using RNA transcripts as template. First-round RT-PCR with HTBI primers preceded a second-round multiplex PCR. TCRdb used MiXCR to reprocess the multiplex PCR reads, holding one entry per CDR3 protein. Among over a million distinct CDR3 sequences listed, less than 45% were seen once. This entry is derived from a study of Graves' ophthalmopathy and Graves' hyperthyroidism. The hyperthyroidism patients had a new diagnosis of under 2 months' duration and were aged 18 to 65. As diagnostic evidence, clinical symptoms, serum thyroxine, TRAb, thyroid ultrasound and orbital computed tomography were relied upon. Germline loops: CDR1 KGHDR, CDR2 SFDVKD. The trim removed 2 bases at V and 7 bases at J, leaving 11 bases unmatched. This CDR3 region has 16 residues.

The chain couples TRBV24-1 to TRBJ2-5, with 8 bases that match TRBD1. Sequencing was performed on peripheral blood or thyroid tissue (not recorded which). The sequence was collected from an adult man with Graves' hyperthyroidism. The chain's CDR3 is CATSDWLSDREGTQYF. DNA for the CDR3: TGTGCCACCAGTGATTGGCTATCGGACAGGGAAGGGACCCAGTACTTC.